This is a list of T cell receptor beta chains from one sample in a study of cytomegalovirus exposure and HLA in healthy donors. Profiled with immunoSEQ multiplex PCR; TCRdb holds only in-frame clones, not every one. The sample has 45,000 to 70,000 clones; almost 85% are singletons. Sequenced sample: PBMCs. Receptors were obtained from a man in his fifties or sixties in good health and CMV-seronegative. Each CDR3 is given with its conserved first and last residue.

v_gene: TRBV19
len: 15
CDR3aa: CASSIEWTPAYGYTF

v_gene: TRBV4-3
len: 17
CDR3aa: CASSPSLQGPGVGELFF

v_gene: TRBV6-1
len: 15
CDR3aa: CASRGTGSSSYEQYF

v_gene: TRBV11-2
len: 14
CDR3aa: CASSRQGNSKEQYF

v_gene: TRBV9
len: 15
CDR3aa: CASSVVGQGSTEAFF

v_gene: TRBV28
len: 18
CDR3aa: CASSFRYSLEEHSYEQYF

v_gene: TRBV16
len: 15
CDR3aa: CASSPRPTGGWGYTF

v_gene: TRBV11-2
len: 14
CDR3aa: CASSLVSSFHEQYF

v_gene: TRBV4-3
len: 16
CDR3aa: CASSQEAGYIRDTQYF

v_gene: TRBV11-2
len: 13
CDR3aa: CASRPSGPYEQYF

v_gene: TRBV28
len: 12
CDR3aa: CASSPPGQPQHF

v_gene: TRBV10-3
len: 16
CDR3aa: CAISEGGDAGKDTQYF

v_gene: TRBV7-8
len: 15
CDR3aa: CASSLAPGNNEKLFF

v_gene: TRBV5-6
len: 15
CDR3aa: CASSWGTSGYYEQYF

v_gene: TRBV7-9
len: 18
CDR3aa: CASSFSDSVLKLVYGYTF

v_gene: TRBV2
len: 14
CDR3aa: CASSEARGAGEQYF

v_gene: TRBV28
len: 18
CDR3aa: CASSWAWGGGVDSYEQYF

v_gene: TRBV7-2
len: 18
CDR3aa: CASSLVRQGASSREKLFF

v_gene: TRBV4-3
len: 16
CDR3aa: CASSPVTGGSGNTIYF

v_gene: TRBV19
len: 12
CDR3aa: CASSAGRAEAFF

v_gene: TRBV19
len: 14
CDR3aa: CASSFSLGAGEQYF

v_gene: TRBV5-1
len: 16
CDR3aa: CASKRNSDLTNTEAFF

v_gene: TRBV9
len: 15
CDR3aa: CASSVPGTGAYGYTF

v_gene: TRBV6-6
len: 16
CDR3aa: CASSYKAGATSNTIYF

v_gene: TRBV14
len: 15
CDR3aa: CASSFSGGLTGELFF

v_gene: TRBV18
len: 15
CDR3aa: CASSTDRMSNQPQHF

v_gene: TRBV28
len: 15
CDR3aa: CASRNNRDISYEQYF

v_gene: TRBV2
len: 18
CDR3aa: CASSDSGQGALAKNIQYF

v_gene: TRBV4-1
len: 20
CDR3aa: CASSSPDAGTSGGVWETQYF

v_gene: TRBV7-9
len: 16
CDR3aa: CASSFQAGGFTDTQYF

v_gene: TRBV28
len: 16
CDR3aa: CASSFSGTGGRQPQHF

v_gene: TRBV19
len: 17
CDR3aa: CASSIGQGFAGANVLTF

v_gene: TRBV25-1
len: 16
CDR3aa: CASSESGGPSSYEQYF

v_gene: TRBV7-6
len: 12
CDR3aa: CASSSGGAGWLF

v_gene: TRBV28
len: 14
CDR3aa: CASSSSTDYNEQFF

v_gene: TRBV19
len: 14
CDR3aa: CASTRRTGNTEAFF

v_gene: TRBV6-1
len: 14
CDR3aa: CASSDSGGYNEQFF

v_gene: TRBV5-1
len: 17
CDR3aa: CASSPNKGARSESPLHF

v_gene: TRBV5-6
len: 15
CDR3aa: CASSPPGRPNYGYTF

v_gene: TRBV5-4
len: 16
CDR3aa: CASSPSRLAGLEEQYF

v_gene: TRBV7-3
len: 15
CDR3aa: CASSPGGTGKETQYF

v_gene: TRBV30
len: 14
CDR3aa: CAWGNRGGTYEQYF

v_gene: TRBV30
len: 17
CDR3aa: CAWSVHTGGGDTYEQYF

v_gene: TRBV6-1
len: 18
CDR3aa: CASSELVIGVYMGNTIYF

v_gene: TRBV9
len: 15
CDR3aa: CASSVGEQGFEKLFF

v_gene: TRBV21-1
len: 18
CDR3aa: CASSKARGNGGGTDTQYF

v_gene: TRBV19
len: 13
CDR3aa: CASSTSGDYEQYF